The T cell receptor beta chain under discussion was sequenced for a study of T cell changes during pregnancy in multiple sclerosis. Data came from immunoSEQ multiplex PCR; TCRdb stores just in-frame clones and leaves some out. The table records some 80,000 clones, more than 80% of them present only once. The clonotype was recovered from a female donor in good health, enrolled as a control in a pregnancy study. Specimen: peripheral blood, collected in the first trimester of pregnancy.

The CDR3 protein is CASSQPQGVGEKLFF. CDR3 nucleotide sequence: TGTGCCAGCAGCCAACCACAGGGAGTGGGTGAAAAACTGTTTTTT. This chain joins TRBV4-2 and TRBJ1-4; TRBD1 is a possible D gene (6 bases). The CDR3 loop spans 15 amino acids. Deletions cut 2 bases from V and 7 bases from J, with 14 bases between. Germline V lookup: CDR1 LGHNA, CDR2 YNFKEQ.